The sequence of this TCR beta chain was determined in a study of T cell repertoires in cytomegalovirus infection. Study-wide results and limits: Accumulated public TCR beta family frequency recognized individuals carrying CMV together with the relevant HLA. Dominating the ex vivo response were TCR beta clonotypes that were CMV-specific and HLA-C-restricted.

A single record per CDR3 protein comes from TCRdb applying MiXCR to the reads. This table has about 770,000 distinct CDR3 sequences, just under 30% appearing once. Germline CDR1 ENHRY, CDR2 SYGVKD. This CDR3 is built from 17 residues. Trimming shortened V by 6 bases and J by 0 bases, and 18 bases separated the two germline ends. This clonotype was recorded at least ten times. Its antigen is currently unknown. Sample: cultured CD8+ T cells from PBMCs, taken from culture after CMV antigen stimulation. V usage is TRBV10-3 and J usage is TRBJ1-3; D unclear. The receptor's source is a human donor in good health (CMV status not recorded). Some clones in this sample may be carry-over from other donors' samples. The CDR3 DNA is TGTGCCATCAGGGGGTACCGGACGAGCCGCTCTGGAAACACCATATATTTT. This gives the protein CAIRGYRTSRSGNTIYF.